This TCR beta chain is from a study of memory CD4+ T cells and cytomegalovirus serostatus. Concerning this clone itself: The antigen is unknown.

Study conclusions and caveats: About 40% of the roughly 160 known CMV-associated TCRbeta sequences appeared in CD4+ memory. A US-trained random forest predicted CMV serostatus with median AUC roughly 0.9.

The length of the CDR3 is 14 residues. Germline V gives CDR1 SGHVS, CDR2 FQNEAQ. Losses at the gene ends were 5 bases for V and 1 base for J; bases not matched to a gene: 2. The assay was immunoSEQ multiplex PCR, and TCRdb's table has in-frame clones only and misses some. Counted here are 54,000 or so clones, around 80% occurring once; the ten biggest clones make up about 1%. Single viable CD3+CD4+CD8-CD45RO+ cells were sorted as the memory CD4+ T cells. The rearrangement links TRBV7-8 to TRBJ1-3; 7 bases are shared with TRBD1. The sample was memory CD4+ T cells from blood. The TCR sequence derives from an adult in good health and CMV-seronegative. DNA of the CDR3: TGTGCCAGCAGCCACAGGGGATCTGGAAACACCATATATTTT. As protein: CASSHRGSGNTIYF.